A selection of T cell receptor beta chains follows, all from one sample in a study of cytomegalovirus exposure and HLA in healthy donors. Method: immunoSEQ multiplex PCR; TCRdb's copy keeps in-frame clones and lacks some. The profile covers 180,000 or so clones, with roughly 77% appearing a single time and roughly 8% taken by the ten largest. The specimen sequenced was PBMCs. These receptors came from a woman aged 40 to 50 in good health and CMV-seropositive. CDR3s include the opening cysteine and the closing phenylalanine or tryptophan. The order of the fields is J gene, clone size, V gene, D gene, CDR3 DNA, CDR3 protein. A D gene is named only where the DNA matches it firmly. The size of a clone is reported for some rows only, either as once, few or many, or as a class for expanded clones.

TRBJ1-1,.,TRBV14,.,TGTGCCAGCAGCCCGTCGCACAGGGCCCCGGGCACTGAAGCTTTCTTT,CASSPSHRAPGTEAFF
TRBJ1-4,.,TRBV2,.,TGTGCCAGCGAACGGTGGAATGAAAAACTGTTTTTT,CASERWNEKLFF
TRBJ1-5,.,TRBV6-1,TRBD1,TGTGCCAGCAGTGGGACAGGTAACAATCAGCCCCAGCATTTT,CASSGTGNNQPQHF
TRBJ1-4,.,TRBV2,.,TGTGCCAGTCAAAGGGGGAACACGGAGAATGAAAAACTGTTTTTT,CASQRGNTENEKLFF
TRBJ1-1,.,TRBV18,.,TGTGCCAGCTCACCATTGGGGCTGGCTCATACGAACACTGAAGCTTTCTTT,CASSPLGLAHTNTEAFF
TRBJ2-7,.,TRBV23-1,.,TGCGCCAGCAGTCAATCGATTTTGAATGTGGGCAGGGGCACCTACGAGCAGTACTTC,CASSQSILNVGRGTYEQYF
TRBJ2-1,.,TRBV16,TRBD2,TGTGCCAGCAGCCCCTTAGCGGGAGGGTTTAATGAGCAGTTCTTC,CASSPLAGGFNEQFF
TRBJ2-7,.,TRBV2,TRBD1,TGTGCCAGCAGTGAAAGAGGCAGGGGGCACGAGCAGTACTTC,CASSERGRGHEQYF
TRBJ1-1,.,TRBV5-1,TRBD1,TGCGCCAGCAGAGTGTCGTCGGGGACAGGTCCCAAAGCTTTCTTT,CASRVSSGTGPKAFF
TRBJ2-7,.,TRBV9,.,TGTGCCAGCGCACGGGTGATAGGCAGTCATTACGAGCAGTACTTC,CASARVIGSHYEQYF
TRBJ1-1,.,TRBV19,.,TGTGCCAGTAGTATAGAAGGGACTGGTGGCACTGAAGCTTTCTTT,CASSIEGTGGTEAFF
TRBJ2-1,.,TRBV7-2,TRBD2,TGTGCCAGCAGCTTAGCGAGCGGGAGTCACAATGAGCAGTTCTTC,CASSLASGSHNEQFF
TRBJ1-4,.,TRBV7-9,.,TGTGCCAGCAGCTTAGCCCCTAGGGGGAGGGGTAATGAAAAACTGTTTTTT,CASSLAPRGRGNEKLFF
TRBJ1-2,.,TRBV11-2,.,TGTGCCAGCAGCTTAGGGACAGACAGCCTCTATGGCTACACCTTC,CASSLGTDSLYGYTF
TRBJ1-5,.,TRBV6-1,.,TGTGCCAGCAGTGTGGAGGGGTCCTATCAGCCCCAGCATTTT,CASSVEGSYQPQHF
TRBJ1-2,.,TRBV28,TRBD1,TGTGCCAGCAGTTCTCCCGGGACAGGGTATGGCTACACCTTC,CASSSPGTGYGYTF
TRBJ1-1,.,TRBV7-9,TRBD1,TGTGCCAGTGACAGGGGGCTCGGGGACACTGAAGCTTTCTTT,CASDRGLGDTEAFF
TRBJ1-1,.,TRBV18,TRBD1,TGTGCCAGCTCACCTCTCCGAACAGGGGGGAACACTGAAGCTTTCTTT,CASSPLRTGGNTEAFF
TRBJ1-5,.,TRBV6-5,.,TGTGCCAGCAATACAGGGAAGCCAAGCAATCAGCCCCAGCATTTT,CASNTGKPSNQPQHF
TRBJ2-2,.,TRBV27,TRBD2,TGTGCCAGCAGGTCTCGGACTAGCGGGACCGGGGAGCTGTTTTTT,CASRSRTSGTGELFF
TRBJ1-5,few,TRBV21-1,.,TGTGCCAGCACTCTCCATGGTTCGGGGAGGGATAAGGCTAATCAGCCCCAGCATTTT,CASTLHGSGRDKANQPQHF
TRBJ2-1,.,TRBV2,.,TGTGCCAGCACCCCAAGCAGGGGCCTGGAGCAGTTCTTC,CASTPSRGLEQFF
TRBJ2-7,.,TRBV28,TRBD1,TGTGCCAGCAGTACAAGGGGGACAGGTCCTCGGGAGCAGTACTTC,CASSTRGTGPREQYF
TRBJ2-2,.,TRBV21-1,.,TGTGCCAGCAGCAATGGGACAGGGGTCACCGGGGAGCTGTTTTTT,CASSNGTGVTGELFF
TRBJ1-2,.,TRBV2,.,TGTGCCAGCAGTCTAAGTCGGGGGGCAGCTTATGGCTACACCTTC,CASSLSRGAAYGYTF
TRBJ1-2,.,TRBV6-1,TRBD1,TGTGCCAGCAGTTCCAGGCAGGGGGAGCACTATGGCTACACCTTC,CASSSRQGEHYGYTF
TRBJ2-7,.,TRBV6-6,TRBD2,TGTGCCAGCAGTTACTTAAGCGGGGCATCATACGAGCAGTACTTC,CASSYLSGASYEQYF
TRBJ2-3,.,TRBV4-1,.,TGCGCCAGCAGCCAAGAGAGTGGAGGGTTGGCGGATACGCAGTATTTT,CASSQESGGLADTQYF
TRBJ2-7,.,TRBV11-2,TRBD2,TGTGCCAGCAGCTTACGGCGGGAGAGGGACTACGAGCAGTACTTC,CASSLRRERDYEQYF
TRBJ2-7,few,TRBV2,.,TGTGCCAGCAGGGGGGGACTGGCCGTGGGAGAGGAGTACTTC,CASRGGLAVGEEYF
TRBJ2-3,.,TRBV5-4,TRBD2,TGTGCCAGCAGCCACCCACCCGGGACTAGCGGGCCAACAGATACGCAGTATTTT,CASSHPPGTSGPTDTQYF
TRBJ1-6,once,TRBV19,.,TGTGCCACCAAAGACAGCGGGGTGAATTCACCCCTCCACTTT,CATKDSGVNSPLHF
TRBJ1-4,.,TRBV7-2,.,TGTGCCAGCAGCCTCATGGACTTATCTAATGAAAAACTGTTTTTT,CASSLMDLSNEKLFF
TRBJ2-3,few,TRBV9,.,TGTGCCAGCAGCGTGAATACAGACACAGATACGCAGTATTTT,CASSVNTDTDTQYF
TRBJ1-1,few,TRBV2,.,TGTGCCAGCACGGGACACGGAGTGGGTGAAGCTTTCTTT,CASTGHGVGEAFF
TRBJ2-5,.,TRBV18,.,TGTGCCAGCTCCCTCCAGGGGCAGGAGACCCAGTACTTC,CASSLQGQETQYF
TRBJ1-1,few,TRBV4-1,TRBD1,TGCGCCAGCAGCCCGACAGGGTTGGGGAACACTGAAGCTTTCTTT,CASSPTGLGNTEAFF
TRBJ2-7,.,TRBV4-1,.,TGCGCCAGCAGCCAAGATGAAGGGCAGGGTTCTACCCATCAGTACTTC,CASSQDEGQGSTHQYF
TRBJ2-1,once,TRBV28,TRBD2,TGTGCCAGCAGTTTATCGGGACTACCCTACAATGAGCAGTTCTTC,CASSLSGLPYNEQFF
TRBJ2-3,.,TRBV7-9,.,TGTGCCAGCAGTCCCTGGAATATAGGCAGGGCTAGCACAGATACGCAGTATTTT,CASSPWNIGRASTDTQYF
TRBJ2-1,.,TRBV9,.,TGTGCCAGCAGCCCATTTAGCGGACTCTCCTACAATGAGCAGTTCTTC,CASSPFSGLSYNEQFF
TRBJ2-7,.,TRBV27,.,TGTGCCAGCAGTTTATATTCGGCTAGTTTCTACGAGCAGTACTTC,CASSLYSASFYEQYF
TRBJ2-5,.,TRBV7-6,.,TGTGCCAGCAGCTTAGAAACTATAGCCACCCAGTACTTC,CASSLETIATQYF
TRBJ2-1,once,TRBV5-4,.,TGTGCCAGCACTGCACCGGGGGGCTTTTTCAATGAGCAGTTCTTC,CASTAPGGFFNEQFF
TRBJ2-7,.,TRBV5-1,.,TGCGCCAGCAGCTTGGGAAGCGGGACAAGCGGCGAGCAGTACTTC,CASSLGSGTSGEQYF
TRBJ2-5,once,TRBV6-5,.,TGTGCCAGCACCCCCGGACGAGGGGAGACCCAGTACTTC,CASTPGRGETQYF